This entry lists 24 T cell receptor beta chains sequenced from one sample in a study of T cells in localized non-small cell lung cancer. This table comes from immunoSEQ multiplex PCR, and its TCRdb copy is limited to in-frame clones, with some not included. The table lists tens of thousands of clones, roughly 85% of them singletons. This sample comprised peripheral blood, obtained before any cancer treatment. All receptors come from a male donor aged 60 or over with stage III squamous cell lung carcinoma.

V usage is TRBV7-2 and J usage is TRBJ2-4; 8 bases fit TRBD1. Germline assignment: CDR1 SGHTA and CDR2 FQGNSA. V trimming: 2 bases; J trimming: 1 base; junction bases outside the gene matches: 7. The CDR3 extends over 17 amino acids. CDR3: CASSLRRQGRAKNIQYF. The CDR3 region has the DNA TGTGCCAGCAGCTTAAGAAGACAGGGGAGGGCCAAAAACATTCAGTACTTC. Complete variable domain (other parts from reference TRBV7-2 and TRBJ2-4): GAGVSQSPSNKVTEKGKDVELRCDPISGHTALYWYRQSLGQGLEFLIYFQGNSAPDKSGLPSDRFSAERTGGSVSTLTIQRTQQEDSAVYLCASSLRRQGRAKNIQYFGAGTRLSVL.

The chain carries TRBV4-2 and TRBJ2-1; D is unclear. V lost 1 base to trimming and J lost 0 bases, with 13 bases between them. This CDR3 contains 17 residues. Germline V CDR1 and CDR2: LGHNA, YNFKEQ. CDR3 sequence (DNA): TGTGCCAGCAGCCAAGGGCAGAGCCTTAGCTCCTACAATGAGCAGTTCTTC. It translates to CASSQGQSLSSYNEQFF.

The chain uses TRBV11-2 and TRBJ1-1; maybe TRBD1 (5 bases). With 1 base removed from V and 8 bases from J, the gap between germline ends came to 11 bases. Germline V lookup: CDR1 SGHAT, CDR2 FQNNGV. This CDR3 comprises 13 residues. The CDR3 DNA is TGTGCCAGCAGCTTAGGCCAGGGATACGAAGCTTTCTTT. Residues: CASSLGQGYEAFF.

The chain is built from TRBV6-1 and TRBJ1-1; D is possibly TRBD1 (5 bases). Germline V gene lookup returns CDR1 MNHNS and CDR2 SASEGT. The CDR3 extends over 16 amino acids. Trimming cost V 2 bases and J 5 bases, with 18 bases left between them. The CDR3 spells CASSESAGRTKTEAFF. CDR3 nucleotides: TGTGCCAGCAGTGAATCGGCAGGGAGGACGAAAACTGAAGCTTTCTTT.

The V and J genes are TRBV6-5 and TRBJ2-5; 9 bases are shared with TRBD1. With 0 bases clipped from V and 6 bases from J, the junction kept 5 bases outside the gene matches. Germline V gene lookup returns CDR1 MNHEY and CDR2 SVGAGI. The CDR3 is 15 amino acids. DNA for the CDR3: TGTGCCAGCAGTTACTCACGGACAGGGGTCAAGACCCAGTACTTC. Translating it yields CASSYSRTGVKTQYF.

This clone was seen a single time. The CDR3 loop is CAWSSAQGAFEQYF. In DNA, the CDR3 is TGTGCCTGGAGTTCCGCCCAGGGGGCATTCGAGCAGTACTTC. The V and J genes are TRBV30 and TRBJ2-7; the match to TRBD1 covers 8 bases. CDR1 is GTSNPN, CDR2 SVGIG, per germline (reference sequence). J lost 6 bases, V lost 2 bases, and 9 bases had no gene match. The CDR3 contains 14 residues.

CDR3 DNA: TGCAGCGTTGAAGTACCGGGGCAGGCAGCTTTCTTT. Translated: CSVEVPGQAAFF. The rearrangement uses TRBV29-1 and TRBJ1-1; possibly TRBD1 for D (5 bases). Trimming removed 1 base at V and 10 bases at J, with 13 bases between. CDR1 is SQVTM, CDR2 ANQGSEA, per germline. The CDR3 length is 12 residues. The full variable domain, rest sourced from reference TRBV29-1 and TRBJ1-1, is SAVISQKPSRDICQRGTSLTIQCQVDSQVTMMFWYRQQPGQSLTLIATANQGSEATYESGFVIDKFPISRPNLTFSTLTVSNMSPEDSSIYLCSVEVPGQAAFFGQGTRLTVV.

The chain recombines TRBV4-1 with TRBJ2-5; 10 positions agree with TRBD1. Germline-derived CDR1 and CDR2 are MGHRA and YSYEKL. The CDR3 length is 15 residues. V lost 8 bases to trimming and J lost 5 bases; unmatched junction nucleotides: 11. CDR3 region: CASGPEGQGRETQYF. In DNA form, the CDR3 reads TGCGCCAGCGGCCCAGAGGGACAGGGGAGGGAGACCCAGTACTTC.

This chain uses TRBV27 with TRBJ1-3; TRBD1 is a possible D gene (6 bases). The ends were cut back, 5 bases at V and 4 bases at J, with 9 bases in the middle. Germline CDR1 MNHEY, CDR2 SMNVEV (reference sequence). The CDR3 runs to 13 residues. CDR3 DNA: TGTGCCAGCAGTCAGGGGACGGGAAACACCATATATTTT. Residues: CASSQGTGNTIYF.

The chain recombines TRBV7-3 with TRBJ2-7, with a weak D call TRBD2 (5 bases). V gave up 3 bases and J gave up 6 bases, with 12 bases separating them. This CDR3 comprises 13 residues. The germline gives CDR1 SGHTA, CDR2 FQGTGA. CDR3 sequence (DNA): TGTGCCAGCAGCTTCGACCCGGGATCCGAGCAGTACTTC. This encodes CASSFDPGSEQYF.

Only a few counts were recorded for this clone. The V gene is TRBV5-1, the J gene TRBJ2-3; D may correspond to TRBD1 or TRBD2 (5 bases each). Deletions cut 1 base from V and 4 bases from J, with 7 bases between. The CDR3 spans 13 residues. Germline V gene lookup returns CDR1 SGHRS and CDR2 YFSETQ. CDR3 sequence (DNA): TGCGCCAGCAGCTTGAGGGGACCAGATACGCAGTATTTT. Its translation: CASSLRGPDTQYF.

The V gene is TRBV18, the J gene TRBJ1-4; D gene unclear. The V gene's germline CDR1 is KGHSH and CDR2 LQKENI. Trimming stripped 4 bases from V and 8 bases from J, with 17 bases between. This CDR3 has 15 amino acids. Here the CDR3 reads CASSREQIWSEKLFF. CDR3 bases: TGTGCCAGCTCACGGGAACAGATATGGAGCGAAAAACTGTTTTTT.

This clone turned up a few times. This chain connects TRBV7-9 to TRBJ2-1, with a tentative D call TRBD2 (6 bases). CDR3 length: 14 amino acids. Germline loops: CDR1 SEHNR, CDR2 FQNEAQ (reference sequence). V was trimmed by 5 bases and J by 12 bases, leaving 20 bases between them. CDR3 bases: TGTGCCAGCAGCCAAGGGACGGAACTAGCCCTGCAGTTCTTC. Residues: CASSQGTELALQFF.

The V call is TRBV2, the J call TRBJ2-5; D gene ambiguous. The CDR3 sequence is 15 residues long. V was clipped by 2 bases and J by 2 bases, with 12 bases between them. Germline-derived CDR1 and CDR2 are SNHLY and FYNNEI. CDR3 in DNA: TGTGCCAGCAGTGAAAATGGGCAAACACAAGAGACCCAGTACTTC. Its translation: CASSENGQTQETQYF.

This chain uses TRBV7-7 with TRBJ2-3; D uncertain. Germline V CDR1 and CDR2: SSHAT, FNYEAQ (reference sequence). V lost 5 bases, J lost 6 bases, and 15 bases lay in between. The CDR3 runs to 14 residues. In DNA, the CDR3 is TGTGCCAGCAGCCCCTTGCGAGCCGCGGATACGCAGTATTTT. Residues: CASSPLRAADTQYF.

As concerns this clone: This may stem from a read error, because a much larger clone lies one nucleotide away. This chain links TRBV11-3 with TRBJ2-2; no definite D call. This CDR3 region has 11 residues. Deletions cut 2 bases from V and 5 bases from J, with 0 bases between. Germline lookup yields CDR1 SGHNT and CDR2 YENEEA. The CDR3: CASSLTGELFF. In nucleotides, the CDR3 is TGTGCCAGCAGCTTAACCGGGGAGCTGTTTTTT.

V is TRBV9 and J is TRBJ2-3; TRBD1 is a possible D gene (5 bases). The CDR3 length is 16 residues. The V gene lost 2 bases and the J gene lost 1 base, with 14 bases spanning the gap. Per the germline V gene, CDR1 is SGDLS and CDR2 is YYNGEE. The CDR3 loop reads CASSVTRGGRTDTQYF. CDR3 coding DNA: TGTGCCAGCAGCGTGACAAGGGGCGGCCGCACAGATACGCAGTATTTT.

The J gene is TRBJ2-7, the V gene TRBV23-1; 9 nucleotides match TRBD2. TRBV23-1 has ORF status, its function being uncertain. Trimming cost V 0 bases and J 2 bases; bases outside gene matches: 11. This CDR3 is 18 amino acids long. CDR3 in amino acids: CASSQSPSGIPTTYEQYF. CDR3 sequence (DNA): TGCGCCAGCAGTCAATCGCCTAGCGGGATCCCCACCACCTACGAGCAGTACTTC.

The chain employs TRBV28 and TRBJ2-7; no clear D. Trimming stripped 0 bases from V and 0 bases from J, with 9 bases between. The CDR3 runs to 15 residues. The V gene's germline CDR1 is MDHEN and CDR2 SYDVKM. CDR3 bases: TGTGCCAGCAGTTTATGGGGCAGCCTCTCCTACGAGCAGTACTTC. Its protein is CASSLWGSLSYEQYF.

The genes are TRBV5-4 and TRBJ1-4, with 7 positions matching TRBD1. The CDR3 has 15 residues. Per the germline V gene, CDR1 is SGHNT and CDR2 is YYREEE (reference sequence). J was trimmed by 2 bases and V by 3 bases; bases with no gene match: 4. The CDR3 spells CASSSQGGTNEKLFF. CDR3 sequence (DNA): TGTGCCAGCAGCTCACAAGGGGGCACTAATGAAAAACTGTTTTTT.

In DNA form, the CDR3 reads TGTGCCAGCAGTGAACATCTTAACAGGCCAGAGACCCAGTACTTC. Amino acid sequence: CASSEHLNRPETQYF. The V and J genes are TRBV6-1 and TRBJ2-5; weak D call: TRBD1 (5 bases). Germline CDR1 is MNHNS and CDR2 is SASEGT. The CDR3 has 15 amino acids. V was clipped by 2 bases and J by 4 bases, with 14 bases between them.

CDR3 in amino acids: CASSATGTNQPQHF. The CDR3 DNA reads TGTGCCAGCAGTGCGACAGGGACTAATCAGCCCCAGCATTTT. The chain uses TRBV28 and TRBJ1-5; 7 bases are shared with TRBD1. There are 14 residues in the CDR3. V lost 5 bases and J lost 4; bases outside the gene matches: 5. Germline V gives CDR1 MDHEN, CDR2 SYDVKM.

The V call is TRBV2, the J call TRBJ2-5, with D perhaps matching TRBD2 (6 bases). Trimming left V 6 bases short and J 3 bases short, with 17 bases between. Per germline, CDR1 SNHLY and CDR2 FYNNEI. This CDR3 spans 15 amino acids. CDR3 residues: CASRPLGGDKETQYF. DNA of the CDR3: TGTGCCAGCAGGCCTCTGGGGGGAGATAAAGAGACCCAGTACTTC.

V is TRBV7-3 and J is TRBJ2-5; TRBD2 matches 8 bases. V trimming: 4 bases; J trimming: 4 bases; junction bases outside the gene matches: 11. CDR1 is SGHTA and CDR2 is FQGTGA in the germline V gene. The CDR3 contains 16 residues. The CDR3 protein is CASSSGASGLRETQYF. The CDR3 nucleotides are TGTGCCAGCAGCTCGGGGGCTAGCGGGTTACGAGAGACCCAGTACTTC.